The 8 T cell receptor beta chains below come from one sample, sequenced in a study of blood T cells in healthy people across ages. For the second PCR, which ran for about 7 to 11 cycles, a sample-barcoded 5' primer and a J-beta primer mix were used. TCRdb ran MiXCR on the 5' RACE reads and lists one entry per CDR3 protein. The profile shows about 970,000 distinct CDR3 sequences, 45% to 60% of them singletons. Material for sequencing was blood. All receptors derive from a woman aged 55-75 years in good health.

The J gene is TRBJ2-5, the V gene TRBV12-3 or TRBV12-4; 9 nucleotides agree with TRBD2. V lost 6 bases and J lost 4; bases outside the gene matches: 6. The CDR3 sequence is 14 residues long. CDR3 protein: CASRTWGLAETQYF. The CDR3 coding sequence is TGTGCCAGCAGAACCTGGGGACTAGCAGAGACCCAGTACTTC.

CDR3 region: CSARPEDRGNEQYF. DNA for the CDR3: TGCAGTGCTAGGCCCGAGGATCGGGGCAATGAGCAGTACTTC. The V call is TRBV20-1, the J call TRBJ2-5; D might be TRBD1 or TRBD2, each matching 5 bases. This CDR3 has 14 residues. V lost 3 bases to trimming and J lost 11 bases, with 22 bases between them. The germline CDR1 and CDR2 sequences are DFQATT and SNEGSKA (reference sequence).

This clonotype has a handful of counts. V and J are TRBV20-1 and TRBJ1-1; D not resolved. V lost 3 bases to trimming and J lost 3 bases, with 11 bases between them. The CDR3 consists of 13 residues. Germline CDR1 and CDR2: DFQATT and SNEGSKA (reference sequence). CDR3 amino acids: CSASRRSDTEAFF. The CDR3 DNA follows: TGCAGTGCTAGTCGAAGGTCGGACACTGAAGCTTTCTTT.

The V gene is TRBV27, the J gene TRBJ2-1; D unresolved. This CDR3 comprises 12 residues. Trimming shortened V by 3 bases and J by 5 bases, and 5 bases separated the two germline ends. Germline V gene data show CDR1 as MNHEY and CDR2 as SMNVEV (reference sequence). The CDR3 protein is CASSFRDNEQFF. Here the CDR3 DNA reads TGTGCCAGCAGTTTCCGTGACAATGAGCAGTTCTTC.

The rearrangement uses TRBV9 and TRBJ2-2; D is possibly TRBD2 (5 bases). The CDR3 extends over 14 amino acids. Trimming pared 6 bases from V and 4 bases from J, leaving 13 bases between. CDR1 and CDR2 from the germline V gene are SGDLS and YYNGEE. The CDR3 DNA sequence: TGTGCCAGCACCGGGGAATCATTCACCGGGGAGCTGTTTTTT. It yields the protein CASTGESFTGELFF.

This rearrangement joins TRBV5-1 to TRBJ2-5; 8 bases align to TRBD1. The CDR3 extends over 12 amino acids. The V gene end was trimmed by 7 bases and the J gene end by 11 bases; junction bases not matched to a gene: 10. Looked up from germline, CDR1 is SGHRS and CDR2 is YFSETQ. The CDR3 reads CASRPGQGQQYF. The CDR3 nucleotides are TGCGCCAGCCGCCCTGGACAGGGCCAGCAGTACTTC.

This sequence joins TRBV20-1 and TRBJ2-7; 11 bases match TRBD2. CDR1 is DFQATT, CDR2 SNEGSKA, per germline (reference sequence). After removal of 4 bases from V and 2 bases from J, the junction contained 4 bases not matched to a gene. This CDR3 is 14 amino acids long. The CDR3 coding sequence is TGCAGTGCTATACATAGCGGGAGGGCCTACGAGCAGTACTTC. Its protein product is CSAIHSGRAYEQYF.

The chain links TRBV20-1 to TRBJ1-4; the D gene is possibly TRBD1 (6 bases). The CDR3 covers 14 residues. Germline CDR1 DFQATT, CDR2 SNEGSKA (reference sequence). The V end lost 4 bases, the J end lost 7 bases, and 16 bases lay between the germline ends. The CDR3 here is CSAKDRREIEKLFF. The CDR3, as DNA: TGCAGTGCTAAAGACAGGCGTGAAATTGAAAAACTGTTTTTT.